The clone carrying this TCR beta chain came up a few times. What it binds is unknown. The sample is drawn from a study of Graves' ophthalmopathy and Graves' hyperthyroidism. RNA served as the template for amplifying TCR beta CDR3 regions. HTBI-primed first-round RT-PCR preceded second-round multiplex PCR. One entry per CDR3 protein results from TCRdb running MiXCR on the multiplex PCR reads. The repertoire has 660,000 or so distinct CDR3 sequences, 35% to 45% of them found once; the top ten carry roughly 3.5%. No donor had other autoimmune disease, uncontrolled infection, pregnancy or lactation. Diagnosis relied on clinical symptoms, serum thyroxine, TRAb, thyroid ultrasound and orbital computed tomography. Findings of the study overall: A model built from 13 signatures distinguished ophthalmopathy from stable hyperthyroidism with roughly 90% sensitivity and about 84% specificity.

Germline values: CDR1 ENHRY, CDR2 SYGVKD. The V segment lost 10 bases and the J segment 2 bases; nucleotides outside the gene matches: 8. This CDR3 has 16 amino acids. This clonotype was sampled from an adult man with Graves' ophthalmopathy. The sequencing sample was made of peripheral blood. The chain is built from TRBV10-3 and TRBJ2-6; 10 nucleotides agree with TRBD1. The DNA for the CDR3 is TGTGCCAGCACCGGACAGGGGGGGACTGGGGCCAACGTCCTGACTTTC. Translation gives CASTGQGGTGANVLTF.